The 25 T cell receptor beta chains below all came from one sample that was sequenced in a study of shared clonotypes between healthy human individuals. Some clones are missing from TCRdb's copy, which holds only in-frame ones; the method was immunoSEQ multiplex PCR. The table shows hundreds of thousands of clones, with roughly 72% occurring only once. The sequencing input was memory CD4+ T cells sorted from blood. Subset given: CD45RA-negative fraction. The receptors originated from a woman in her thirties in good health.

For this clone: One end of the junction varies from germline; a read error may be responsible. The rearrangement uses TRBV11-2 and TRBJ2-5; D remains ambiguous. The germline V gene encodes CDR1 SGHAT and CDR2 FQNNGV. The CDR3 length is 16 residues. The CDR3 spells CASSPRKDGSIQTQHF. The CDR3 coding sequence is TGCGCCAGCAGCCCGCGTAAGGACGGAAGCATCCAGACCCAGCACTTC.

J is TRBJ2-7 and V is TRBV7-2, with 8 bases aligning to TRBD1. Germline V gives CDR1 SGHTA, CDR2 FQGNSA. Trimming cost V 5 bases and J 6 bases; bases outside gene matches: 3. CDR3 size: 12 residues. CDR3 DNA: TGTGCCAGCAGCCAAGACAGGGGCGAGCAGTACTTC. Residues: CASSQDRGEQYF.

The rearrangement joins TRBV7-3 to TRBJ2-2; D gene ambiguous. Germline lookup yields CDR1 SGHTA and CDR2 FQGTGA. Deletions cut 0 bases from V and 3 bases from J, with 11 bases between. The CDR3 is made up of 16 amino acids. CDR3 sequence (DNA): TGTGCCAGCAGCTTAACAGCTAGATCCTACACCGGGGAGCTGTTTTTT. It yields the protein CASSLTARSYTGELFF.

This chain links TRBV2 with TRBJ1-4, with TRBD1 identical over 11 bases. This CDR3 comprises 15 residues. The germline CDR1 and CDR2 sequences are SNHLY and FYNNEI. The ends lost 6 bases at V and 7 bases at J; junction bases unmatched: 7. CDR3 region: CASSSPGTGGEKLFF. In nucleotides, the CDR3 is TGTGCCAGCAGCAGCCCCGGGACAGGGGGTGAAAAACTGTTTTTT.

This clone was seen only a few times. This chain joins TRBV28 and TRBJ2-1; TRBD1 matches at 10 bases. J lost 2 bases, V lost 5 bases, and 6 bases had no gene match. The germline V gene encodes CDR1 MDHEN and CDR2 SYDVKM. The CDR3 runs 16 residues. CDR3 sequence (DNA): TGTGCCAGCAGTCCCAGCGGACAGGGGGCCTACAATGAGCAGTTCTTC. Its protein is CASSPSGQGAYNEQFF.

V gene TRBV18 combines with J gene TRBJ2-5; D gene uncertain. Looked up from germline, CDR1 is KGHSH and CDR2 is LQKENI. The CDR3 loop spans 14 amino acids. V lost 4 bases to trimming and J lost 3 bases, with 12 bases between them. The CDR3 DNA is TGTGCCAGCTCACGGACCCAGGCCGAAGAGACCCAGTACTTC. Its translation is CASSRTQAEETQYF. The full variable domain, in which reference TRBV18 and TRBJ2-5 provide the parts outside the CDR3, is NAGVMQNPRHLVRRRGQEARLRCSPMKGHSHVYWYRQLPEEGLKFMVYLQKENIIDESGMPKERFSAEFPKEGPSILRIQQVVRGDSAAYFCASSRTQAEETQYFGPGTRLLVL.

V and J are TRBV28 and TRBJ1-1; the D gene is possibly TRBD1 (5 bases). CDR1 is MDHEN and CDR2 is SYDVKM in the germline V gene. This CDR3 spans 12 amino acids. Between the trimmed V and J ends, which lost 6 bases and 7 bases, there was a span of 12 bases. This chain's CDR3 is CASRTPGLEAFF. The CDR3 nucleotides are TGTGCCAGCAGAACCCCGGGGCTTGAAGCTTTCTTT.

This CDR3 reads CASSFGAGSSTDTQYF. CDR3 nucleotides: TGTGCCAGCAGCTTTGGTGCAGGTTCTAGCACAGATACGCAGTATTTT. The chain is built from TRBV5-6 and TRBJ2-3, with D unclear. This CDR3 spans 16 amino acids. V lost 2 bases, J lost 0 bases, and 13 bases lay in between. The germline V gene encodes CDR1 SGHDT and CDR2 YYEEEE.

The chain links TRBV10-3 to TRBJ2-3; 12 bases map to TRBD2. The CDR3 is made up of 15 amino acids. V lost 7 bases to trimming and J lost 2 bases; unmatched junction nucleotides: 4. The germline CDR1 and CDR2 sequences are ENHRY and SYGVKD. DNA for the CDR3: TGTGCCATCAAACGGACTAGCGGGGCCACAGATACGCAGTATTTT. This sequence encodes CAIKRTSGATDTQYF.

The rearrangement joins TRBV2 to TRBJ1-1; D ambiguous. Germline V lookup: CDR1 SNHLY, CDR2 FYNNEI. The length of the CDR3 is 10 residues. V was trimmed by 0 bases and J by 10 bases, leaving 3 bases between them. The CDR3 here is CASSEAGAFF. The CDR3 nucleotides read TGTGCCAGCAGTGAAGCCGGAGCTTTCTTT.

The CDR3 DNA is TGTGCCAGCAGCTTAGCGCACGGGCCCACCTACGAGCAGTACTTC. Translating gives CASSLAHGPTYEQYF. V and J are TRBV7-6 and TRBJ2-7; D uncertain. V was trimmed by 0 bases and J by 2 bases, leaving 11 bases between them. Germline V gene data show CDR1 as SGHVS and CDR2 as FNYEAQ. This CDR3 spans 15 amino acids.

The chain carries TRBV7-9 and TRBJ2-7, with 9 bases aligning to TRBD2. V lost 5 bases and J lost 2; bases outside the gene matches: 4. Germline V gives CDR1 SEHNR, CDR2 FQNEAQ (reference sequence). The CDR3 contains 14 residues. CDR3 bases: TGTGCCAGCAGCCTGACTAGCGGTACCTACGAGCAGTACTTC. This translates into CASSLTSGTYEQYF.

V and J are TRBV28 and TRBJ1-2; no definite D call. The CDR3 is 16 residues long. Between the trimmed V and J ends, which lost 2 bases and 3 bases, there was a span of 16 bases. Germline V gene data show CDR1 as MDHEN and CDR2 as SYDVKM. DNA of the CDR3: TGTGCCAGCAGTTTAAGAATCAGCCAACCCTACTATGGCTACACCTTC. As protein: CASSLRISQPYYGYTF.

This clone has a handful of counts. This chain uses TRBV4-1 with TRBJ2-5; D gene ambiguous. The end of the DNA is better explained by TRBJ2-7, so the J call may be wrong. This CDR3 has 13 amino acids. Germline V gene lookup returns CDR1 MGHRA and CDR2 YSYEKL. The CDR3 protein is CASSPLLFYEQYF. The CDR3 DNA reads as TGCGCCAGCAGCCCCCTACTTTTCTACGAGCAGTACTTC.

The rearrangement links TRBV5-5 to TRBJ2-7, with TRBD2 identical over 8 bases. Germline values: CDR1 SGHKS, CDR2 YYEKEE (reference sequence). The CDR3 is 13 amino acids. Trimming removed 4 bases from V and 3 bases from J; junction bases left unmatched: 3. For the CDR3, the DNA is TGTGCCAGCAGCCCTAGCGGGCTCTACGAGCAGTACTTC. Translation gives CASSPSGLYEQYF.

The chain joins TRBV28 to TRBJ2-2, with TRBD2 as a possible D gene (5 bases). Germline values: CDR1 MDHEN, CDR2 SYDVKM. With 3 bases removed from V and 6 bases from J, the gap between germline ends came to 14 bases. This CDR3 has 15 residues. Here the CDR3 DNA reads TGTGCCAGCAGTTTTATCGGACGGGGAGCCGGGGAGCTGTTTTTT. As protein: CASSFIGRGAGELFF.

The rearrangement links TRBV7-9 to TRBJ2-7; D unclear. V was shortened by 1 base and J by 6 bases, with 7 bases between the two germline ends. This CDR3 has 12 amino acids. The germline CDR1 and CDR2 sequences are SEHNR and FQNEAQ (reference sequence). CDR3 protein: CASSLGDLEQYF. CDR3 nucleotides: TGTGCCAGCAGCTTAGGAGATCTCGAGCAGTACTTC.

For this clone: A read error may be the cause here, since a much bigger clone is one base away. The identical CDR3 is also encoded by other nucleotide sequences in the sample. V usage is TRBV7-2 and J usage is TRBJ1-5; D remains ambiguous. CDR1 and CDR2 (germline): SGHTA, FQGNSA. The CDR3 extends over 13 amino acids. V was trimmed by 1 base and J by 6 bases, leaving 7 bases between them. CDR3 bases: TGTGCCAGCAGCTTAGAACGGGGTCAGCCCCAGCATTTT. It specifies CASSLERGQPQHF.

This rearrangement joins TRBV28 to TRBJ2-1; TRBD2 matches at 9 bases. The CDR3 sequence is 14 residues long. The V and J ends lost 10 bases and 13 bases, in that order; junction bases with no gene match: 17. Germline assignment: CDR1 MDHEN and CDR2 SYDVKM. CDR3 DNA sequence: TGTGCCACCACCCCCGGGGCTAGCGGGACTCAACAGTTCTTC. This encodes CATTPGASGTQQFF.

The rearrangement links TRBV6-1 to TRBJ2-3; the match to TRBD2 covers 9 bases. V gave up 0 bases and J gave up 2 bases; unmatched junction bases: 9. In germline, CDR1 is MNHNS, CDR2 SASEGT. The CDR3 is 18 amino acids. The CDR3 nucleotides are TGTGCCAGCAGTGAAGCGCTAACTAGCGGGCGGCTCACAGATACGCAGTATTTT. Amino acids: CASSEALTSGRLTDTQYF.

This chain's CDR3 is CASSDGAKAFF. DNA of the CDR3: TGTGCCAGCAGTGACGGAGCGAAAGCTTTCTTT. The chain carries TRBV2 and TRBJ1-1, with D hard to call. The CDR3 covers 11 residues. Trimming shortened V by 3 bases and J by 9 bases, and 8 bases separated the two germline ends. Germline-derived CDR1 and CDR2 are SNHLY and FYNNEI.

This clone came up once. The rearrangement joins TRBV19 to TRBJ2-3; TRBD1 agrees at 10 bases. Trimming at V came to 10 bases and at J to 1 base, leaving 8 bases not matched to a gene. The CDR3 sequence is 15 residues long. Germline assignment: CDR1 LNHDA and CDR2 SQIVND (reference sequence). The CDR3 protein is CATKKTGGRTDTQYF. The CDR3 DNA follows: TGTGCCACCAAGAAGACAGGGGGCCGCACAGATACGCAGTATTTT.

The CDR3 loop is CASSPPHVLETQYF. Written as DNA, the CDR3 is TGCGCCAGCAGCCCCCCCCACGTCTTAGAGACCCAGTACTTC. The gene calls are TRBV4-1 and TRBJ2-5, with D unresolved. Trimming stripped 4 bases from V and 4 bases from J, with 13 bases between. Looked up from germline, CDR1 is MGHRA and CDR2 is YSYEKL. The CDR3 loop spans 14 amino acids.

This chain joins TRBV7-9 and TRBJ1-2; D is unresolved. Between the trimmed V and J ends, which lost 1 base and 4 bases, there was a span of 13 bases. The CDR3 spans 15 residues. CDR1 is SEHNR, CDR2 FQNEAQ, per germline (reference sequence). The CDR3 DNA reads as TGTGCCAGCAGCTTAGGGGGAGGTATGTCCTATGGCTACACCTTC. Amino acid sequence: CASSLGGGMSYGYTF.

J is TRBJ2-1 and V is TRBV7-2, with D maybe TRBD1 (6 bases). Trimming left V 7 bases short and J 9 bases short, with 19 bases between. This CDR3 has 14 amino acids. Germline V lookup: CDR1 SGHTA, CDR2 FQGNSA. CDR3 sequence (DNA): TGTGCCAGCAACACTCGAGGGGGTCGGAGTGAGCAGTTCTTC. It codes for CASNTRGGRSEQFF.